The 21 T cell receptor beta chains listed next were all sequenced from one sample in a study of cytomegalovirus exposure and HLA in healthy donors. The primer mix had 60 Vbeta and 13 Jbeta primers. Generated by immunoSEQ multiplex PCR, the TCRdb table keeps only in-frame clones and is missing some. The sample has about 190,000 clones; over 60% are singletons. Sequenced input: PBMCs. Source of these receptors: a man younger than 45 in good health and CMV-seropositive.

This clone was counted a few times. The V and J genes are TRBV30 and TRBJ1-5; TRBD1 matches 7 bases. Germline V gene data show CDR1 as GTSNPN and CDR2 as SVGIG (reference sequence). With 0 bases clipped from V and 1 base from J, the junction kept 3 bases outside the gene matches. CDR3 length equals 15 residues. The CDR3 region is CAWSVLGQSNQPQHF. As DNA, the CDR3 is TGTGCCTGGAGTGTCTTGGGACAGAGCAATCAGCCCCAGCATTTT.

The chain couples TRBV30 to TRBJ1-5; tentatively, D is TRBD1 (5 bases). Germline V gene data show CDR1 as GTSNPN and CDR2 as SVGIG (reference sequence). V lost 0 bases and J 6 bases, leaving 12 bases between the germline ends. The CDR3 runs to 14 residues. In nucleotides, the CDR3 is TGTGCCTGGAGTGTTTCCCAGGGAGGTCAGCCCCAGCATTTT. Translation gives CAWSVSQGGQPQHF.

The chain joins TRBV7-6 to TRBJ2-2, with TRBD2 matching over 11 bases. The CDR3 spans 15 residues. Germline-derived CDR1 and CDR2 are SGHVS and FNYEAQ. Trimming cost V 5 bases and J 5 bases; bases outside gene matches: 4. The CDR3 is CASSSRLAGTGELFF. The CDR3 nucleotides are TGTGCCAGCAGCAGCCGACTAGCGGGGACCGGGGAGCTGTTTTTT.

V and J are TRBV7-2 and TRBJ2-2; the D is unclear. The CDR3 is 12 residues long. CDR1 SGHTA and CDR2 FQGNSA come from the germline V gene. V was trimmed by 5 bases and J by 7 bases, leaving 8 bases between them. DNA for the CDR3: TGTGCCAGCAGCACACGAGGCGGGGAGCTGTTTTTT. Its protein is CASSTRGGELFF.

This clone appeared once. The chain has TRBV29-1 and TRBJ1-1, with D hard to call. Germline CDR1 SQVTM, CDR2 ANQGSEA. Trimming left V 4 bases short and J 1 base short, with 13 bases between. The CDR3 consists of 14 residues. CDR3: CSVVVRGANTEAFF. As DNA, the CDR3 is TGCAGCGTTGTGGTTCGGGGTGCGAACACTGAAGCTTTCTTT.

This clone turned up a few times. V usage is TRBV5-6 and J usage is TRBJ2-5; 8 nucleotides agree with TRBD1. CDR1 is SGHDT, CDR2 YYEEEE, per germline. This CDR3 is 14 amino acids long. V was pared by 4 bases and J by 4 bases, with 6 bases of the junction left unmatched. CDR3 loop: CASSRSGGSETQYF. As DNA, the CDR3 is TGTGCCAGCAGCCGATCAGGGGGCTCAGAGACCCAGTACTTC.

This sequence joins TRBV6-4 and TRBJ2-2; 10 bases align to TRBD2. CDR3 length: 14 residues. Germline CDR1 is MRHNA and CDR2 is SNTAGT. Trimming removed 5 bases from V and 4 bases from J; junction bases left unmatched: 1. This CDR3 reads CASSSGGATGELFF. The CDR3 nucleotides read TGTGCCAGCAGTAGCGGGGGGGCCACCGGGGAGCTGTTTTTT.

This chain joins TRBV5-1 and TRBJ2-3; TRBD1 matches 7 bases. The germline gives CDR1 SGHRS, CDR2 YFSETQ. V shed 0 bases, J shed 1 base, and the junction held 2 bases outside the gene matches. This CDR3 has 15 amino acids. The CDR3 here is CASSLGQGGTDTQYF. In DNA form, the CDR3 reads TGCGCCAGCAGCTTGGGGCAGGGGGGCACAGATACGCAGTATTTT.

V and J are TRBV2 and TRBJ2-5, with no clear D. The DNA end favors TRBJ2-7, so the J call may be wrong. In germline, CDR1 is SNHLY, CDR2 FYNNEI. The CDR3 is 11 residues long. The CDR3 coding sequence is TGTGCCAGCAGTGTGAGTTACGAGCAGTACTTC. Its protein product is CASSVSYEQYF.

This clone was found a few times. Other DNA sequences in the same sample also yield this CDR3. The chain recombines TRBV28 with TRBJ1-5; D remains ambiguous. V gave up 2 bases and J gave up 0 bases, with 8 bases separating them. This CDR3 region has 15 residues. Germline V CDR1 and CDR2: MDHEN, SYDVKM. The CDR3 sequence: CASSLGGNSNQPQHF. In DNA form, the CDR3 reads TGTGCCAGCAGTTTAGGAGGAAATAGCAATCAGCCCCAGCATTTT.

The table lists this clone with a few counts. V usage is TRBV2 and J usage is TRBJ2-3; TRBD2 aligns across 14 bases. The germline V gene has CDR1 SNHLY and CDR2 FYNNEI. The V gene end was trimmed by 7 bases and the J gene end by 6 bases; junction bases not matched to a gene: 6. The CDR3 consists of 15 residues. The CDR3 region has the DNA TGTGCCAGCATCCGCGGGACTAGCGGGAGTGATACGCAGTATTTT. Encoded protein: CASIRGTSGSDTQYF.

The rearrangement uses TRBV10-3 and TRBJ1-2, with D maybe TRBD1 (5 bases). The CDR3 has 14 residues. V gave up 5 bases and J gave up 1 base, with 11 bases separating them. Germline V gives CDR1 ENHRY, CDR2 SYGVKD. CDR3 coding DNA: TGTGCCATCAGTCGAGGGGAGGGTAACTATGGCTACACCTTC. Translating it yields CAISRGEGNYGYTF.

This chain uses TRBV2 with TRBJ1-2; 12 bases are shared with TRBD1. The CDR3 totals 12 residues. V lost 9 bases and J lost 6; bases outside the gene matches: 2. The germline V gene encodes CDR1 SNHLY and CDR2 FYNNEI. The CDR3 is CARGTGGNGYTF. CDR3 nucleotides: TGTGCCAGGGGGACAGGGGGCAATGGCTACACCTTC.

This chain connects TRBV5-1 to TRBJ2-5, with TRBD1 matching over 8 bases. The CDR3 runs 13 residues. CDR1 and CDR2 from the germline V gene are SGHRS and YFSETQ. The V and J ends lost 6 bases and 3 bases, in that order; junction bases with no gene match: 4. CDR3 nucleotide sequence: TGCGCCAGCACCCTACAGGGGGAAGAGACCCAGTACTTC. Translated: CASTLQGEETQYF.

The CDR3 region is CASSSLNLRQPQHF. The CDR3 DNA sequence: TGTGCCAGCAGCTCCCTTAACCTGAGGCAGCCCCAGCATTTT. The rearrangement uses TRBV7-2 and TRBJ1-5; D gene uncertain. The CDR3 is 14 residues long. Trimming cost V 4 bases and J 7 bases, with 14 bases left between them. Germline V gives CDR1 SGHTA, CDR2 FQGNSA.

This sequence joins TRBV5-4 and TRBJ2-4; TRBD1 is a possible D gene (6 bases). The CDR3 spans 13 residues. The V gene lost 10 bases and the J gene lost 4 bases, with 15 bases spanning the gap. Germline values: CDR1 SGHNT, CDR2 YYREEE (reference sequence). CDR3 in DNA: TGTGCCTTCTTGGGGCAGGGGAAAAACATTCAGTACTTC. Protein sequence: CAFLGQGKNIQYF.

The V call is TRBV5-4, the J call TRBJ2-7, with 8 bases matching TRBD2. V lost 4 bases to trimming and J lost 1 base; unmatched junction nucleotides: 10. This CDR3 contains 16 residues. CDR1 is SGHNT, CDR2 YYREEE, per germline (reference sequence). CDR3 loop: CASSGPLRGGSYEQYF. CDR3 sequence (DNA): TGTGCCAGCAGCGGCCCACTCCGCGGGGGGTCCTACGAGCAGTACTTC.

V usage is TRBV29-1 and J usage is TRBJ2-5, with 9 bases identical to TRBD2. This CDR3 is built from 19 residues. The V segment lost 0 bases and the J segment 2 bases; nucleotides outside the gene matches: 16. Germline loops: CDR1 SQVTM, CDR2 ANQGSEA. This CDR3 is CSVEDHTAGGSGSQETQYF. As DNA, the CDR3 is TGCAGCGTTGAAGATCACACAGCGGGGGGCTCCGGGTCACAAGAGACCCAGTACTTC.

CDR3 sequence (DNA): TGTGCCAGCAGCTTTGCTAGCGGAAACGAGCAGTACTTC. It codes for CASSFASGNEQYF. The chain is built from TRBV7-3 and TRBJ2-5; 7 bases align to TRBD2. The J call is in doubt because the DNA end fits TRBJ2-7 better. Looked up from germline, CDR1 is SGHTA and CDR2 is FQGTGA. The length of the CDR3 is 13 residues.

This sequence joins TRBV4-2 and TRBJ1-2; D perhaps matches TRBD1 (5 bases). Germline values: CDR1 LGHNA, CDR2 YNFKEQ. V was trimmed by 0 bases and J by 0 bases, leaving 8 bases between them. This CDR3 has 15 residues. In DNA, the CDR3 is TGTGCCAGCAGCCAAGATCGCAGGGCTAACTATGGCTACACCTTC. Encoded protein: CASSQDRRANYGYTF.

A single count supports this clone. CDR3 nucleotide sequence: TGTGCCAGCAGCGTGCAGGGCTCGGGTACTGAAGCTTTCTTT. Its translation: CASSVQGSGTEAFF. The genes are TRBV9 and TRBJ1-1; D might be TRBD1 (5 bases). This CDR3 is 14 amino acids long. Germline loops: CDR1 SGDLS, CDR2 YYNGEE. Deletions cut 2 bases from V and 5 bases from J, with 13 bases between.